This entry lists 4 T cell receptor beta chains sequenced from one sample in a study of blood T cell repertoires in COVID-19. Clones were sequenced by immunoSEQ multiplex PCR, and TCRdb holds only the in-frame ones, with some missing. The data hold roughly 150,000 clones, with roughly 84% observed a single time. The specimen sequenced was peripheral blood. Source of these receptors: a woman older than 75 with active or convalescent COVID-19.

The chain links TRBV7-9 to TRBJ2-1; TRBD2 agrees at 7 bases. The V gene end was trimmed by 5 bases and the J gene end by 0 bases; junction bases not matched to a gene: 7. The CDR3 consists of 16 residues. CDR1 is SEHNR and CDR2 is FQNEAQ in the germline V gene (reference sequence). CDR3: CASSPPSGSSYNEQFF. The CDR3 DNA follows: TGTGCCAGCAGCCCTCCTAGCGGCAGCTCCTACAATGAGCAGTTCTTC. Full variable domain (missing parts from reference TRBV7-9 and TRBJ2-1): DTGVSQNPRHKITKRGQNVTFRCDPISEHNRLYWYRQTLGQGPEFLTYFQNEAQLEKSRLLSDRFSAERPKGSFSTLEIQRTEQGDSAMYLCASSPPSGSSYNEQFFGPGTRLTVL.

This chain joins TRBV28 and TRBJ1-2; perhaps TRBD1 as D (5 bases). The CDR3 spans 14 residues. Deletions cut 4 bases from V and 4 bases from J, with 13 bases between. From germline, CDR1 is MDHEN and CDR2 SYDVKM. The CDR3 DNA reads TGTGCCAGCAGTTGGGGGGGATCGGCCTATGGCTACACCTTC. The encoded protein is CASSWGGSAYGYTF.

V and J are TRBV5-6 and TRBJ2-1; TRBD2 aligns across 9 bases. CDR3 length equals 12 residues. Germline trimming cut 4 bases from V and 11 bases from J; bases unmatched to any gene: 4. Germline CDR1 and CDR2: SGHDT and YYEEEE. The CDR3 sequence: CASSPLAGKQFF. The CDR3 DNA reads as TGTGCCAGCAGCCCCCTAGCGGGAAAGCAGTTCTTC.

This clone appeared a single time. Additional DNA sequences in this sample encode the identical CDR3. This rearrangement joins TRBV5-1 to TRBJ2-1, with 9 nucleotides matching TRBD1. Germline V gene sequence: CDR1 SGHRS, CDR2 YFSETQ. Trimming removed 4 bases from V and 3 bases from J; junction bases left unmatched: 2. CDR3 length: 14 amino acids. CDR3 DNA sequence: TGCGCCAGCAGCAGGGGACAGGGCTACAATGAGCAGTTCTTC. Translation: CASSRGQGYNEQFF.